This TCR beta chain derives from a study of T cell repertoires in cytomegalovirus infection. Whole-study findings and limits: The ex vivo response was dominated by HLA-C-restricted CMV-specific TCR beta clonotypes.

TCRdb re-called the reads with MiXCR, one entry per CDR3 protein. The repertoire includes approximately 120,000 distinct CDR3 sequences, around 28% of them detected once, and around 80% sits in the top ten. Worth noting for this clonotype: The antigen is undetermined.

The CDR3 covers 14 residues. Trimming pared 3 bases from V and 7 bases from J, leaving 17 bases between. Germline CDR1 and CDR2: SGDLS and YYNGEE. This receptor was taken from a human donor in good health (CMV status not recorded). Some clones in this sample may be carry-over from other donors' samples. Sequencing used CD8+ T cells from cultured PBMCs, obtained from culture after CMV antigen stimulation. The chain recombines TRBV9 with TRBJ2-7; D possibly corresponds to TRBD2 (6 bases). The CDR3 nucleotides read TGTGCCAGCAGCGCCAGCGGGCTGGGGGGAGAGCAGTACTTC. Its protein product is CASSASGLGGEQYF.